The clone carrying this T cell receptor (beta chain) turned up a few times. This sample is part of a study of PD-1 blockade in mismatch repair-deficient tumors. All patients were mismatch repair deficient, assessed by either PCR or immunohistochemistry. Germline CDR1 SGHAT, CDR2 FQNNGV. This CDR3 has 17 residues. Trimming at V came to 5 bases and at J to 2 bases, leaving 8 bases not matched to a gene. This table comes from immunoSEQ multiplex PCR, and its TCRdb copy is limited to in-frame clones, with some not included. The table includes more than 15,000 clones, roughly 84% detected once. This material consisted of PBMCs, taken 4 weeks after starting pembrolizumab. The V gene is TRBV11-2, the J gene TRBJ2-1; 11 bases are a match to TRBD2. This clonotype was sampled from an adult with mismatch repair-deficient cancer. The CDR3 spells CASSTISGRAAYNEQFF. In nucleotides, the CDR3 is TGTGCCAGCAGCACCATTAGCGGGAGGGCGGCCTACAATGAGCAGTTCTTC.